Listed here are 20 T cell receptor beta chains from one sample, sequenced in a study of human T cells and chemical hapten exposure. TCRdb re-derived calls from the RACE reads in MiXCR, one entry per CDR3 protein. Among 84,000 or so distinct CDR3 sequences listed, around 9.6% were seen once. The time point: patch test 2, 6 weeks after DPC sensitization. The treatment: therapeutic diphenylcyclopropenone sensitization with weekly scalp DPC. Sequencing was performed on whole blood, taken in connection with sensitization to the hapten diphenylcyclopropenone (DPC). These receptors all come from a woman aged 30 to 39 with alopecia areata. Some clones in this sample may be carry-over from other donors' samples.

This clonotype was observed a handful of times. This chain joins TRBV20-1 and TRBJ1-6; D possibly corresponds to TRBD1 (5 bases). There are 12 residues in the CDR3. V lost 0 bases, J lost 8 bases, and 5 bases lay in between. Germline loops: CDR1 DFQATT, CDR2 SNEGSKA (reference sequence). The CDR3 DNA reads TGCAGTGCTAGAGACAGGGATTCACCCCTCCACTTT. Translated, it gives CSARDRDSPLHF.

This clonotype came up many times. The chain is built from TRBV9 and TRBJ2-1, with 8 bases lining up with TRBD2. V lost 0 bases to trimming and J lost 9 bases; unmatched junction nucleotides: 2. CDR1 SGDLS and CDR2 YYNGEE come from the germline V gene. The CDR3 runs to 13 residues. CDR3 DNA sequence: TGTGCCAGCAGCGTAGCGCTAGCGGGTGAGCAGTTCTTC. This codes for CASSVALAGEQFF.

This clonotype was counted only a few times. The chain has TRBV7-2 and TRBJ2-2; TRBD1 matches 12 bases. The CDR3 runs 17 residues. Germline values: CDR1 SGHTA, CDR2 FQGNSA. Trimming cost V 1 base and J 7 bases; bases outside gene matches: 7. In DNA form, the CDR3 reads TGTGCCAGCAGCTTAGACCGGGACAGGGGGCGTAGCGGGGAGCTGTTTTTT. Translated, it gives CASSLDRDRGRSGELFF.

Worth noting for this clonotype: The junction and the germline gene differ at one end; a read error may be behind it. This rearrangement joins TRBV6-2 or TRBV6-3 to TRBJ1-1; D gene unclear. This CDR3 has 14 residues. Germline-derived CDR1 and CDR2 are MNHEY and SVGEGT. The CDR3 region has the DNA TGTGCCAACAGTTACTCGGTGGGAGGCGCTGAAGCTTTCTTT. It codes for CANSYSVGGAEAFF.

This clonotype was seen repeatedly, ten times or more. CDR3 protein: CASSSLYEQFF. The CDR3 DNA reads TGTGCCAGCAGCTCATTATACGAGCAGTTCTTC. The rearrangement uses TRBV5-6 and TRBJ2-1, with D hard to call. Germline V gene sequence: CDR1 SGHDT, CDR2 YYEEEE. The V end was cut by 3 bases, the J end by 10 bases, with 8 bases between. The CDR3 length is 11 residues.

This clonotype was observed a handful of times. This sequence joins TRBV28 and TRBJ1-5; no clear D. The V and J ends lost 6 bases and 4 bases respectively, with 13 bases between them. This CDR3 is 14 amino acids long. Germline V gene sequence: CDR1 MDHEN, CDR2 SYDVKM. This chain's CDR3 is CASRSLAWNQPQHF. CDR3 in DNA: TGTGCCAGCAGGTCGTTAGCGTGGAATCAGCCCCAGCATTTT. Complete variable domain (other parts from reference TRBV28 and TRBJ1-5): DVKVTQSSRYLVKRTGEKVFLECVQDMDHENMFWYRQDPGLGLRLIYFSYDVKMKEKGDIPEGYSVSREKKERFSLILESASTNQTSMYLCASRSLAWNQPQHFGDGTRLSIL.

This rearrangement joins TRBV14 to TRBJ1-2; D remains ambiguous. Germline lookup yields CDR1 SGHDN and CDR2 FVKESK. The CDR3 has 14 residues. Trimming shortened V by 0 bases and J by 4 bases, and 9 bases separated the two germline ends. The CDR3 protein is CASSQDRRLYGYTF. The CDR3 DNA follows: TGTGCCAGCAGCCAAGATCGGCGCCTCTATGGCTACACCTTC. The full variable domain, its missing parts supplied by reference TRBV14 and TRBJ1-2, is EAGVTQFPSHSVIEKGQTVTLRCDPISGHDNLYWYRRVMGKEIKFLLHFVKESKQDESGMPNNRFLAERTGGTYSTLKVQPAELEDSGVYFCASSQDRRLYGYTFGSGTRLTVV.

The CDR3: CSASAARIYNEQFF. The CDR3, as DNA: TGCAGTGCTAGTGCCGCGCGCATTTACAATGAGCAGTTCTTC. The rearrangement joins TRBV20-1 to TRBJ2-1; D ambiguous. Germline V lookup: CDR1 DFQATT, CDR2 SNEGSKA (reference sequence). Trimming removed 3 bases from V and 4 bases from J, with 13 bases in between. The CDR3 consists of 14 residues.

The chain recombines TRBV18 with TRBJ2-7, with TRBD2 matching 14 bases. The CDR3 runs 15 residues. Looked up from germline, CDR1 is KGHSH and CDR2 is LQKENI. J gave up 5 bases and V 1 base, and 1 base lay outside the gene matches. The DNA of the CDR3 is TGTGCCAGCTCACCACGACTAGCGGGAGGGGACGAGCAGTACTTC. Translation gives CASSPRLAGGDEQYF.

The chain uses TRBV6-1 and TRBJ2-2, with D perhaps matching TRBD1 or TRBD2 (5 bases each). V lost 6 bases to trimming and J lost 3 bases, with 11 bases between them. The CDR3 runs 14 residues. Germline V CDR1 and CDR2: MNHNS, SASEGT. The DNA for the CDR3 is TGTGCCAGCAGGGGACCCTTAGACACCGGGGAGCTGTTTTTT. The encoded protein is CASRGPLDTGELFF.

V gene TRBV7-8 combines with J gene TRBJ2-3; D uncertain. Deletions cut 4 bases from V and 6 bases from J, with 2 bases between. Germline CDR1 reads SGHVS; CDR2 reads FQNEAQ. The length of the CDR3 is 10 residues. The chain's CDR3 is CASSSDTQYF. DNA of the CDR3: TGTGCCAGCAGCTCGGATACGCAGTATTTT. Full variable domain (missing parts from reference TRBV7-8 and TRBJ2-3): GAGVSQSPRYKVAKRGQDVALRCDPISGHVSLFWYQQALGQGPEFLTYFQNEAQLDKSGLPSDRFFAERPEGSVSTLKIQRTQQEDSAVYLCASSSDTQYFGPGTRLTVL.

The sample holds many counts of this clonotype. V gene TRBV9 combines with J gene TRBJ2-4, with 7 bases aligning to TRBD2. V lost 0 bases to trimming and J lost 12 bases; unmatched junction nucleotides: 9. Germline assignment: CDR1 SGDLS and CDR2 YYNGEE. The CDR3 totals 14 residues. CDR3 sequence (DNA): TGTGCCAGCAGCGTAGATGAGAGGCGGGGGTCTCAGTACTTC. Protein: CASSVDERRGSQYF.

This clonotype has ten or more counts. This rearrangement joins TRBV19 to TRBJ1-4; D not resolved. Trimming took 6 bases from V and 3 from J, leaving 14 bases between them. Looked up from germline, CDR1 is LNHDA and CDR2 is SQIVND (reference sequence). The CDR3 runs 15 residues. CDR3 DNA: TGTGCCAGTAGCCCGGGCCGCGGGCCTAATGAAAAACTGTTTTTT. Translating it yields CASSPGRGPNEKLFF.

This clonotype was detected ten times or more. The chain combines TRBV11-2 with TRBJ2-3, with TRBD2 matching 12 bases. V lost 0 bases, J lost 10 bases, and 5 bases stayed unmatched. Per the germline V gene, CDR1 is SGHAT and CDR2 is FQNNGV. The CDR3 is 15 amino acids. Here the CDR3 DNA reads TGTGCCAGCAGCTTAGATGGGCTAGCGGGAGGGGCGCAGTATTTT. As protein: CASSLDGLAGGAQYF.

This clonotype was found many times. The rearrangement uses TRBV5-4 and TRBJ1-1, with D unresolved. With 3 bases removed from V and 0 bases from J, the gap between germline ends came to 9 bases. The germline gives CDR1 SGHNT, CDR2 YYREEE (reference sequence). This CDR3 has 14 residues. The CDR3 DNA reads as TGTGCCAGCAGCTATGGCTTTATGAACACTGAAGCTTTCTTT. Protein: CASSYGFMNTEAFF.

This clonotype was counted at least ten times. CDR3 DNA: TGCAGTGCCCATCGCCCGGGGGAAACCTACGAGCAGTACTTC. Its protein is CSAHRPGETYEQYF. The chain joins TRBV20-1 to TRBJ2-7; D perhaps matches TRBD2 (6 bases). Germline V gene sequence: CDR1 DFQATT, CDR2 SNEGSKA (reference sequence). There are 14 residues in the CDR3. The ends were cut back, 6 bases at V and 2 bases at J, with 17 bases in the middle.

This clonotype has at least ten counts. This chain joins TRBV6-2 or TRBV6-3 and TRBJ1-4, with D uncertain. This CDR3 contains 15 residues. V was clipped by 0 bases and J by 7 bases, with 12 bases between them. Germline loops: CDR1 MNHEY, CDR2 SVGEGT. The DNA for the CDR3 is TGTGCCAGCAGTTACTCGGCGAATCGCGGTGAAAAACTGTTTTTT. Protein: CASSYSANRGEKLFF.

The chain has TRBV4-2 and TRBJ2-5, with D unclear. Germline V lookup: CDR1 LGHNA, CDR2 YNFKEQ. The CDR3 consists of 13 residues. The V end lost 4 bases, the J end lost 2 bases, and 8 bases lay between the germline ends. The CDR3: CASSRRGQETQYF. The CDR3 DNA sequence: TGTGCCAGCAGCCGGCGAGGACAAGAGACCCAGTACTTC.

This clonotype was detected many times. This chain links TRBV20-1 with TRBJ2-7; no clear D. The V end lost 5 bases, the J end lost 3 bases, and 5 bases lay between the germline ends. The germline CDR1 and CDR2 sequences are DFQATT and SNEGSKA (reference sequence). The CDR3 runs 10 residues. As DNA, the CDR3 is TGCAGTGCTCTTGGCTACGAGCAGTACTTC. Translated: CSALGYEQYF.

This clonotype was picked up many times. The chain joins TRBV11-2 to TRBJ2-1, with D perhaps matching TRBD2 (7 bases). Looked up from germline, CDR1 is SGHAT and CDR2 is FQNNGV. V was shortened by 4 bases and J by 10 bases, with 11 bases between the two germline ends. The CDR3 runs 12 residues. CDR3 residues: CASSSPGGEQFF. The DNA for the CDR3 is TGTGCCAGCAGCTCCCCGGGGGGCGAGCAGTTCTTC.